The 22 T cell receptor beta chains below were found in one sample sequenced in a study of cytomegalovirus exposure and HLA in healthy donors. The PCR used 60 Vbeta and 13 Jbeta primers. Libraries were prepared by immunoSEQ multiplex PCR; TCRdb keeps only in-frame clonotypes and omits some of them. The sample comprises approximately 82,000 clones, roughly a tenth of which are singletons, and approximately 23% rests with the top ten. Sequenced: PBMCs. All receptors come from a man between 60 and 75 years old in good health and CMV-seropositive.

This clone came up a few times. This chain uses TRBV27 with TRBJ2-7, with 8 bases matching TRBD2. The CDR3 totals 16 residues. CDR1 is MNHEY and CDR2 is SMNVEV in the germline V gene (reference sequence). The V and J ends lost 6 bases and 0 bases, in that order; junction bases with no gene match: 10. Here the CDR3 DNA reads TGTGCCAGCAGAGAACAAGCGGGAGAGGTCTCCTACGAGCAGTACTTC. It specifies CASREQAGEVSYEQYF.

This clone was observed a few times. The V call is TRBV5-6, the J call TRBJ2-3; D is possibly TRBD1 (6 bases). Trimming took off 2 bases at V and 2 bases at J, with 12 bases between the two ends. CDR3 size: 15 residues. Germline lookup yields CDR1 SGHDT and CDR2 YYEEEE. Here the CDR3 DNA reads TGTGCCAGCAGCTTTCAGGGGCAAACCACAGATACGCAGTATTTT. Its protein product is CASSFQGQTTDTQYF.

This clone was detected only a few times. The gene calls are TRBV19 and TRBJ1-5, with a possible D match to TRBD1 (6 bases). The CDR3 runs 15 residues. The germline gives CDR1 LNHDA, CDR2 SQIVND (reference sequence). V was pared by 6 bases and J by 1 base, with 13 bases between. For the CDR3, the DNA is TGTGCCAGTAGCCCCGGGACACTAAGCAATCAGCCCCAGCATTTT. This sequence encodes CASSPGTLSNQPQHF.

This clone was observed a handful of times. The chain links TRBV2 to TRBJ1-5; a possible D gene is TRBD1 (5 bases). CDR1 SNHLY and CDR2 FYNNEI come from the germline V gene. V lost 7 bases and J lost 0, with 10 bases in between. The CDR3 is 14 amino acids. CDR3 nucleotides: TGTGCCAGCACCCAGGGTTATAGCAATCAGCCCCAGCATTTT. It translates to CASTQGYSNQPQHF.

V gene TRBV5-4 combines with J gene TRBJ2-7; 7 bases fit TRBD1. Trimming took 2 bases from V and 2 from J; bases not matched to a gene: 1. The CDR3 consists of 13 residues. Germline CDR1 reads SGHNT; CDR2 reads YYREEE (reference sequence). CDR3 DNA sequence: TGTGCCAGCAGCTTTCAGGGGGCCTACGAGCAGTACGTC. Protein sequence: CASSFQGAYEQYV.

This clone was seen a few times. The rearrangement joins TRBV6-5 to TRBJ1-6, with no clear D. Germline-derived CDR1 and CDR2 are MNHEY and SVGAGI. V lost 7 bases to trimming and J lost 0 bases, with 7 bases between them. The CDR3 is made up of 14 amino acids. CDR3: CASKDSSYNSPLHF. The CDR3 coding sequence is TGTGCCAGCAAAGATAGCTCCTATAATTCACCCCTCCACTTT.

This sequence joins TRBV7-6 and TRBJ1-1, with a tentative D call TRBD1 (5 bases). Germline lookup yields CDR1 SGHVS and CDR2 FNYEAQ. The CDR3 is 12 residues long. Trimming took 3 bases from V and 8 from J, leaving 10 bases between them. CDR3 DNA sequence: TGTGCCAGCAGCTTGGGGCCCACGGAAGCTTTCTTT. Residues: CASSLGPTEAFF.

The rearrangement uses TRBV15 and TRBJ1-4; D remains ambiguous. V was trimmed by 5 bases and J by 10 bases, leaving 23 bases between them. Germline V lookup: CDR1 LNHNV, CDR2 YYDKDF (reference sequence). This CDR3 region has 16 residues. CDR3 in DNA: TGTGCCACCAGCCTACGACCGGCGGGCTTCGATGGAAAACTGTTTTTT. Amino acids: CATSLRPAGFDGKLFF.

This clone was counted a few times. V usage is TRBV19 and J usage is TRBJ1-5; D remains ambiguous. CDR1 and CDR2 (germline): LNHDA, SQIVND (reference sequence). The CDR3 sequence is 15 residues long. The germline V and J ends were trimmed by 1 base and 3 bases, with 10 bases remaining between them. The CDR3 region has the DNA TGTGCCAGTAGTATAGTGGGAGACCACAATCAGCCCCAGCATTTT. This codes for CASSIVGDHNQPQHF. Using reference TRBV19 and TRBJ1-5 for the parts outside the CDR3, the full variable domain is DGGITQSPKYLFRKEGQNVTLSCEQNLNHDAMYWYRQDPGQGLRLIYYSQIVNDFQKGDIAEGYSVSREKKESFPLTVTSAQKNPTAFYLCASSIVGDHNQPQHFGDGTRLSIL.

The rearrangement joins TRBV9 to TRBJ2-3; D perhaps matches TRBD1 (7 bases). Germline assignment: CDR1 SGDLS and CDR2 YYNGEE. The CDR3 extends over 15 amino acids. Trimming removed 4 bases at V and 3 bases at J, with 15 bases between. DNA for the CDR3: TGTGCCAGCAGCCCATACCAGGGGGGTACAGATACGCAGTATTTT. Translation: CASSPYQGGTDTQYF.

This rearrangement joins TRBV28 to TRBJ1-5; D may be TRBD1 (5 bases). This CDR3 has 15 residues. Trimming shortened V by 2 bases and J by 4 bases, and 12 bases separated the two germline ends. Per germline, CDR1 MDHEN and CDR2 SYDVKM. CDR3 region: CASSLRDGGNQPQHF. The DNA for the CDR3 is TGTGCCAGCAGTTTAAGGGACGGGGGAAATCAGCCCCAGCATTTT.

This sequence joins TRBV6-6 and TRBJ1-6; perhaps TRBD1 as D (6 bases). The V gene lost 7 bases and the J gene lost 7 bases, with 20 bases spanning the gap. The CDR3 runs 16 residues. Per the germline V gene, CDR1 is MNHNY and CDR2 is SVGAGI (reference sequence). CDR3 bases: TGTGCCAGCACTTCTTCAGGGGCTCGGGGAAATTCACCCCTCCACTTT. Its protein is CASTSSGARGNSPLHF.

The chain is built from TRBV30 and TRBJ2-5; D is uncertain. Germline loops: CDR1 GTSNPN, CDR2 SVGIG (reference sequence). The CDR3 is 12 amino acids. Trimming cost V 3 bases and J 2 bases, with 7 bases left between them. CDR3 DNA: TGTGCCTGGAGGGGCAGTCAAGAGACCCAGTACTTC. Translating gives CAWRGSQETQYF.

The chain joins TRBV29-1 to TRBJ2-4; possibly TRBD1 for D (8 bases). This CDR3 has 19 residues. Germline V gene lookup returns CDR1 SQVTM and CDR2 ANQGSEA. Deletions cut 0 bases from V and 6 bases from J, with 27 bases between. The CDR3: CSVEEADRAGTTGVNIQYF. In DNA, the CDR3 is TGCAGCGTTGAAGAGGCGGACAGGGCGGGGACTACAGGGGTAAACATTCAGTACTTC.

The chain is built from TRBV6-6 and TRBJ2-5; no definite D call. Germline CDR1 reads MNHNY; CDR2 reads SVGAGI (reference sequence). The CDR3 runs to 12 residues. Trimming left V 2 bases short and J 5 bases short, with 6 bases between. The DNA for the CDR3 is TGTGCCAGCAGTTACGTCCAGGAGACCCAGTACTTC. It yields the protein CASSYVQETQYF.

V and J are TRBV4-2 and TRBJ2-3, with TRBD1 identical over 8 bases. The germline V gene has CDR1 LGHNA and CDR2 YNFKEQ. J gave up 8 bases and V 1 base, and 5 bases lay outside the gene matches. The CDR3 is 14 residues long. CDR3 region: CASSQGTGIVTQYF. The CDR3 region has the DNA TGTGCCAGCAGCCAAGGGACAGGGATAGTTACGCAGTATTTT.

This clone was seen only a few times. V usage is TRBV28 and J usage is TRBJ1-2, with 11 bases lining up with TRBD1. V gave up 5 bases and J gave up 6 bases; unmatched junction bases: 5. The germline gives CDR1 MDHEN, CDR2 SYDVKM. The CDR3 contains 14 residues. Here the CDR3 reads CASSPPGQGDGYTF. The CDR3 coding sequence is TGTGCCAGCAGTCCACCGGGACAGGGGGATGGCTACACCTTC.

This clone was counted between two and nine times. The rearrangement links TRBV9 to TRBJ1-1; D is unresolved. This CDR3 has 16 amino acids. V lost 0 bases and J 1 base, leaving 13 bases between the germline ends. Germline V lookup: CDR1 SGDLS, CDR2 YYNGEE. Here the CDR3 DNA reads TGTGCCAGCAGCGTAGATTCGAGCCCTGGGAACACTGAAGCTTTCTTT. It translates to CASSVDSSPGNTEAFF.

The gene calls are TRBV10-3 and TRBJ2-2, with D possibly matching TRBD2 (7 bases). The CDR3 length is 15 residues. V was cut by 1 base and J by 7 bases, with 13 bases left in between. Germline V lookup: CDR1 ENHRY, CDR2 SYGVKD. CDR3 sequence: CAISEFGGGGGELFF. The CDR3 DNA reads TGTGCCATCAGTGAGTTTGGCGGGGGCGGCGGGGAGCTGTTTTTT.

The V and J genes are TRBV19 and TRBJ1-1, with D possibly matching TRBD1 (5 bases). In germline, CDR1 is LNHDA, CDR2 SQIVND (reference sequence). The CDR3 is 13 amino acids. Trimming shortened V by 5 bases and J by 1 base, and 8 bases separated the two germline ends. CDR3 protein: CASSLGQNTEAFF. In nucleotides, the CDR3 is TGTGCCAGTAGTCTCGGACAGAACACTGAAGCTTTCTTT.

As for this clone: Germline and junction disagree at one end, which may indicate a read error. This sequence joins TRBV2 and TRBJ2-7, with 7 bases that match TRBD1. CDR3 size: 17 residues. In germline, CDR1 is SNHLY, CDR2 FYNNEI. CDR3 sequence: CASSEFSTQGTDYEQSF. The CDR3 DNA sequence: TGTGCCAGCAGTGAATTTAGCACCCAGGGGACAGACTACGAGCAGTCCTTC.

V and J are TRBV7-2 and TRBJ2-7, with 7 bases aligning to TRBD2. The junction had 12 bases not matched to a gene; V was cut back by 3 bases and J by 7 bases. Germline V lookup: CDR1 SGHTA, CDR2 FQGNSA. The CDR3 sequence is 15 residues long. CDR3 residues: CASSLGPAGTREQYV. The CDR3 coding sequence is TGTGCCAGCAGCTTGGGTCCAGCGGGGACGAGGGAGCAGTACGTC.